The 10 T cell receptor beta chains presented below share a single source sample, sequenced in a study of regulatory dendritic cells for organ transplantation. No antigen has been identified for these receptors. Only in-frame clones appear in the TCRdb table, and some are missing; sequencing was by immunoSEQ multiplex PCR. The profile shows roughly 23,000 clones, about 85% of them singletons. Sorted T cells were CFSE-labeled and cultured five to six days with allogeneic regulatory or mature dendritic cells at 1:10. Sequencing was carried out using naive CD4+ T cells from blood cultured with dendritic cells. Subset specified: CD45RA+ naive T cells. The receptors originated from a human donor in good health.

A few counts support this clone. The gene calls are TRBV7-2 and TRBJ1-5; unclear D gene. Germline loops: CDR1 SGHTA, CDR2 FQGNSA. The CDR3 runs to 12 residues. Trimming took off 2 bases at V and 8 bases at J, with 7 bases between the two ends. CDR3 in amino acids: CASSLFGEPQHF. CDR3 coding DNA: TGTGCCAGCAGCTTATTCGGGGAGCCCCAGCATTTT.

The chain couples TRBV11-1 to TRBJ2-5; D is undetermined. The end of the DNA fits TRBJ2-7 better, so the J call may be wrong. The CDR3 contains 13 residues. The germline CDR1 and CDR2 sequences are SGHAT and FQDESV (reference sequence). CDR3: CASSLGWAYEQYF. DNA of the CDR3: TGTGCCAGCAGCTTGGGGTGGGCCTACGAGCAGTACTTC.

The CDR3 DNA reads TGTGCCAGCAGCGGGGGGGAGACCCAGTACTTC. Translated, it gives CASSGGETQYF. This rearrangement joins TRBV6-5 to TRBJ2-5, with 7 bases fitting TRBD2. The germline V gene has CDR1 MNHEY and CDR2 SVGAGI. With 6 bases clipped from V and 5 bases from J, the junction kept 0 bases outside the gene matches. The CDR3 has 11 amino acids.

This clone was counted once. Here the CDR3 DNA reads TGTGCCAGCAGCCCCACAGGACATTTCGCCAATGAGCAGTTCTTC. This sequence encodes CASSPTGHFANEQFF. J is TRBJ2-1 and V is TRBV2; TRBD1 might be the D (5 bases). The CDR3 is 15 residues long. CDR1 is SNHLY and CDR2 is FYNNEI in the germline V gene. V lost 6 bases and J lost 6, with 18 bases in between.

The chain combines TRBV7-9 with TRBJ1-1, with D possibly TRBD1 on 6 matching bases. Trimming removed 2 bases at V and 3 bases at J, with 16 bases between. This CDR3 spans 16 amino acids. Germline V CDR1 and CDR2: SEHNR, FQNEAQ (reference sequence). The CDR3 DNA reads as TGTGCCAGCAGCTTACAGGGGACCGGGCCTTACACTGAAGCTTTCTTT. Protein sequence: CASSLQGTGPYTEAFF.

The chain joins TRBV11-2 to TRBJ2-1, with TRBD2 as a possible D gene (6 bases). This CDR3 contains 15 residues. V lost 1 base and J 1 base, leaving 8 bases between the germline ends. Germline V lookup: CDR1 SGHAT, CDR2 FQNNGV. CDR3 bases: TGTGCCAGCAGCTTAGGCGGGATGTCCTACAATGAGCAGTTCTTC. It is translated as CASSLGGMSYNEQFF. Using reference TRBV11-2 and TRBJ2-1 for the parts outside the CDR3, the full variable domain is EAGVAQSPRYKIIEKRQSVAFWCNPISGHATLYWYQQILGQGPKLLIQFQNNGVVDDSQLPKDRFSAERLKGVDSTLKIQPAKLEDSAVYLCASSLGGMSYNEQFFGPGTRLTVL.

The chain employs TRBV30 and TRBJ2-5; no clear D. The length of the CDR3 is 14 residues. The germline V gene encodes CDR1 GTSNPN and CDR2 SVGIG (reference sequence). V was shortened by 0 bases and J by 4 bases, with 12 bases between the two germline ends. The CDR3 loop reads CAWSVRWGGETQYF. CDR3 DNA: TGTGCCTGGAGTGTACGATGGGGTGGAGAGACCCAGTACTTC.

The chain combines TRBV4-1 with TRBJ1-2, with 7 bases aligning to TRBD1. Germline V CDR1 and CDR2: MGHRA, YSYEKL. Trimming removed 0 bases from V and 7 bases from J; junction bases left unmatched: 11. The CDR3 extends over 16 amino acids. CDR3 region: CASSQDHGRGYSGYTF. As DNA, the CDR3 is TGCGCCAGCAGCCAAGACCACGGCAGGGGGTATAGTGGCTACACCTTC.

The gene calls are TRBV6-5 and TRBJ1-6; the D is unclear. Germline V gene sequence: CDR1 MNHEY, CDR2 SVGAGI. This CDR3 spans 15 amino acids. V gave up 0 bases and J gave up 4 bases, with 7 bases separating them. In nucleotides, the CDR3 is TGTGCCAGCAGTTACTCTACAGTTTATAATTCACCCCTCCACTTT. The encoded protein is CASSYSTVYNSPLHF.

This clone was observed a few times. The rearrangement joins TRBV18 to TRBJ1-2; possible D gene TRBD1, 5 bases. Germline CDR1 and CDR2: KGHSH and LQKENI. Trimming removed 1 base at V and 4 bases at J, with 13 bases between. This CDR3 comprises 15 residues. CDR3 nucleotide sequence: TGTGCCAGCTCACCACAAGAAGAGGGGAGCTATGGCTACACCTTC. Translation gives CASSPQEEGSYGYTF.